This T cell receptor beta chain derives from a study of blood T cells in healthy people across ages. This clonotype was recorded once. V was pared by 7 bases and J by 4 bases, with 16 bases between. CDR1 and CDR2 (germline): SEHNR, FQNEAQ (reference sequence). This CDR3 has 14 residues. Combining a sample-barcoded 5' primer with a J-beta primer mix, a second PCR ran for roughly 6 to 12 cycles. TCRdb re-called the 5' RACE reads through MiXCR, storing one row per CDR3 protein. The data contain hundreds of thousands of distinct CDR3 sequences, less than 35% of them singletons. The chain recombines TRBV7-9 with TRBJ2-5; a weak D match, TRBD2 (5 bases). Sequenced input: blood. The sequence derives from a woman at least 80 years old in good health. The CDR3 is CASTSRGAIETQYF. CDR3 in DNA: TGTGCCAGCACCTCTCGGGGAGCTATAGAGACCCAGTACTTC.